This TCR beta chain was documented in a study of CD8+ T cells in alopecia areata. cDNA prepared by RNA extraction and subsequent reverse transcription served as the template for sequencing. Using immunoSEQ multiplex PCR, the repertoire was profiled, and TCRdb retains in-frame clones only, with some absent. Altogether roughly 150,000 clones are present, around 47% being singletons, with the ten largest covering less than 8%. The sample holds a few counts of this clone. Antigen: not known. General study results and limits: Especially in alopecia totalis/universalis, lesional scalp showed greater clonality than normal scalp did. Scalp samples also contribute reads from the resident alphabeta T cells found in normal skin. Shared TCR sequences were less clear between patients than in mice, possibly partly from HLA diversity.

V was pared by 4 bases and J by 1 base, with 4 bases of the junction left unmatched. The CDR3 contains 13 residues. Germline-derived CDR1 and CDR2 are SQVTM and ANQGSEA. This TCR was recovered from a human donor with alopecia areata. The gene calls are TRBV29-1 and TRBJ2-7, with 7 bases lining up with TRBD1. Specimen: CD4+ T cells sorted from blood. The CDR3 is CSVGETGSYEQYF. CDR3 nucleotide sequence: TGCAGCGTTGGTGAGACAGGGTCCTACGAGCAGTACTTC.